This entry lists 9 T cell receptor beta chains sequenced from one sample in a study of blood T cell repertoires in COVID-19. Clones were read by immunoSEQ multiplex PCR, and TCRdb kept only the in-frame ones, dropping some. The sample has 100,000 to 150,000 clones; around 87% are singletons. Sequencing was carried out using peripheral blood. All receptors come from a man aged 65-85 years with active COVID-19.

In DNA form, the CDR3 reads TGTGCCAGCAGCCCGGGGACAGGGCGGCCGAACACTGAAGCTTTCTTT. Encoded protein: CASSPGTGRPNTEAFF. The chain is built from TRBV5-4 and TRBJ1-1; TRBD1 aligns across 9 bases. V gave up 4 bases and J gave up 1 base; unmatched junction bases: 8. Germline CDR1 SGHNT, CDR2 YYREEE (reference sequence). The CDR3 extends over 16 amino acids. Combining the CDR3 with reference TRBV5-4 and TRBJ1-1 gives the whole variable domain ETGVTQSPTHLIKTRGQQVTLRCSSQSGHNTVSWYQQALGQGPQFIFQYYREEENGRGNFPPRFSGLQFPNYSSELNVNALELDDSALYLCASSPGTGRPNTEAFFGQGTRLTVV.

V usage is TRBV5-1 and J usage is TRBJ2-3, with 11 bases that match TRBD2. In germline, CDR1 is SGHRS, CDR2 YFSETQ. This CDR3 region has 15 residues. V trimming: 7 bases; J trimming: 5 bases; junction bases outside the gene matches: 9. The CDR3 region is CASLPTSGSGDTQYF. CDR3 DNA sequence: TGCGCCAGCCTCCCCACTAGCGGGAGTGGAGATACGCAGTATTTT.

The CDR3 nucleotides read TGTGCCAGCAGCTTAGCGCCGGTCTATGAGCAGTTCTTC. Its translation is CASSLAPVYEQFF. The chain joins TRBV7-2 to TRBJ2-1; D call uncertain. V lost 0 bases to trimming and J lost 8 bases, with 8 bases between them. The CDR3 has 13 residues. Germline-derived CDR1 and CDR2 are SGHTA and FQGNSA.

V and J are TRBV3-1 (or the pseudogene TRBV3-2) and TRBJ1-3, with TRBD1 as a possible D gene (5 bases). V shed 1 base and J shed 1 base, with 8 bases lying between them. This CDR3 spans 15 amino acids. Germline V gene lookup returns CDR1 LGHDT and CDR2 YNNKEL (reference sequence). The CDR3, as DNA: TGTGCCAGCAGCCAAGTGGGGGGGTCTGGAAACACCATATATTTT. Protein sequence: CASSQVGGSGNTIYF.

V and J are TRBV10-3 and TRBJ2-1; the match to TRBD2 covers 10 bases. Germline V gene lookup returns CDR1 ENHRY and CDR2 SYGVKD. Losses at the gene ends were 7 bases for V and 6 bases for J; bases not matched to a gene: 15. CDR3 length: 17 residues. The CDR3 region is CAIKALAGEGGANEQFF. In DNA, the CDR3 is TGTGCCATCAAGGCCCTAGCGGGAGAAGGCGGGGCCAATGAGCAGTTCTTC.

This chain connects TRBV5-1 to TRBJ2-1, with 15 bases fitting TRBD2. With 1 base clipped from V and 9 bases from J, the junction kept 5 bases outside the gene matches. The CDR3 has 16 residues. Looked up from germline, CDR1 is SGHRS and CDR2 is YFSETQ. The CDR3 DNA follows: TGCGCCAGCAGCTTGTCACAGGGACTAGCGGGAGGTGAGCAGTTCTTC. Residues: CASSLSQGLAGGEQFF.

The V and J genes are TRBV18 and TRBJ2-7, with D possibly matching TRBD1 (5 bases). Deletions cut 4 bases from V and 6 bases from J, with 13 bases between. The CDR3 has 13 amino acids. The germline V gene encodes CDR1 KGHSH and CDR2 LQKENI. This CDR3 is CASSLLGDGEQYF. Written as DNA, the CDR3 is TGTGCCAGCTCACTGTTAGGGGATGGCGAGCAGTACTTC.

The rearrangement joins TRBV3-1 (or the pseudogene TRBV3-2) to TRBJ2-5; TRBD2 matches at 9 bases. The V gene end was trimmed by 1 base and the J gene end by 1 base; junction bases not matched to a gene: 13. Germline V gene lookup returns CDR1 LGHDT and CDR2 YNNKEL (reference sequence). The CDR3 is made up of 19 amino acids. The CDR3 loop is CASSQGGTSLGDRQETQYF. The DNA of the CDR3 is TGTGCCAGCAGCCAAGGGGGGACTAGCCTTGGGGATCGCCAAGAGACCCAGTACTTC.

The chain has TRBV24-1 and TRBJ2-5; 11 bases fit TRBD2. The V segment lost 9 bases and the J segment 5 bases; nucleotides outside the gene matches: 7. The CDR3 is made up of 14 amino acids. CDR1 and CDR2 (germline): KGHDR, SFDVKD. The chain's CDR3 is CATGSTSGSETQYF. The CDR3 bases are TGTGCCACCGGATCAACTAGCGGGAGTGAGACCCAGTACTTC.